This is a list of T cell receptor beta chains from one sample in a study of T cell responses to AZD1222 COVID-19 vaccine. TCRdb keeps only in-frame clones here, not all; method: immunoSEQ multiplex PCR. The table has 13,000 to 15,000 clones, under 90% seen once. Sequencing used peripheral blood, obtained 28 days after the second AZD1222 dose. Source of these receptors: an adult who received the AZD1222 COVID-19 vaccine. Both conserved end residues are part of each CDR3. The D gene is left open where the match is weak. Expanded clones are given a class, and other clones once, few, many or no size at all.

TRBJ1-3,NA,NA,TRBV9,CASSVGTQGINTIYF,TGTGCCAGCAGCGTAGGAACACAGGGAATAAACACCATATATTTT
TRBJ2-7,TRBD1,NA,TRBV2,CASRPGTGLSYEQYF,TGTGCCAGCAGGCCAGGGACAGGGTTATCCTACGAGCAGTACTTC
TRBJ1-4,TRBD1,NA,TRBV28,CASSSLDRVGNEKLFF,TGTGCCAGCAGTTCCCTCGACAGGGTAGGGAATGAAAAACTGTTTTTT
TRBJ1-1,NA,NA,TRBV6-5,CASSYGGTNTEAFF,TGTGCCAGCAGTTACGGGGGGACGAACACTGAAGCTTTCTTT
TRBJ2-2,NA,NA,TRBV5-1,CASSLGVDTGELFF,TGCGCCAGCAGCTTGGGGGTAGACACCGGGGAGCTGTTTTTT
TRBJ1-2,NA,NA,TRBV6-2/TRBV6-3,CASSPAGVNYGYTF,TGTGCCAGCAGTCCGGCAGGGGTTAACTATGGCTACACCTTC
TRBJ1-3,NA,NA,TRBV19,CASSLGLTGNTIYF,TGTGCCAGTAGTCTGGGGTTGACTGGAAACACCATATATTTT
TRBJ1-5,NA,NA,TRBV7-8,CASSLNRGPISNQPQHF,TGTGCCAGCAGCTTAAATCGGGGGCCGATTAGCAATCAGCCCCAGCATTTT
TRBJ2-5,NA,NA,TRBV5-1,CASSLKVWGETQYF,TGCGCCAGCAGCTTGAAAGTGTGGGGGGAGACCCAGTACTTC
TRBJ2-6,TRBD1,NA,TRBV10-3,CATRQGALGANVLTF,TGTGCCACCCGACAGGGGGCTCTTGGGGCCAACGTCCTGACTTTC
TRBJ1-1,TRBD1,NA,TRBV6-6,CAGLGYRGRNTEAFF,TGTGCCGGGCTAGGGTACAGGGGGCGTAACACTGAAGCTTTCTTT
TRBJ1-4,NA,few,TRBV7-2,CASSVGRSTNEKLFF,TGTGCCAGCAGCGTGGGACGTTCTACTAATGAAAAACTGTTTTTT
TRBJ1-1,TRBD1,NA,TRBV7-2,CASSSGQAGEAFF,TGTGCCAGCAGCTCGGGACAGGCCGGTGAAGCTTTCTTT
TRBJ2-4,NA,NA,TRBV19,CASRDIELAKNIQYF,TGTGCCAGTAGGGACATCGAACTGGCCAAAAACATTCAGTACTTC
TRBJ1-1,TRBD1,NA,TRBV6-5,CASRSRTGTNTEAFF,TGTGCCAGCAGATCCAGGACAGGGACCAACACTGAAGCTTTCTTT
TRBJ1-2,NA,NA,TRBV27,CASSLFARAGSGYTF,TGTGCCAGCAGTTTATTTGCCAGGGCTGGGTCTGGCTACACCTTC
TRBJ1-2,NA,once,TRBV5-1,CASSLDIYNYGYTF,TGCGCCAGCAGCTTGGACATTTATAACTATGGCTACACCTTC
TRBJ1-2,TRBD1,NA,TRBV5-1,CASSGGVGAGGLGYTF,TGCGCCAGCAGCGGCGGCGTCGGGGCAGGGGGCCTCGGCTACACCTTC
TRBJ1-2,TRBD1,once,TRBV30,CAWGDSPLGYTF,TGTGCCTGGGGGGACAGTCCGCTCGGCTACACCTTC
TRBJ1-5,TRBD1,NA,TRBV28,CASSSGQGNQPQHF,TGTGCCAGCAGTTCGGGACAGGGCAATCAGCCCCAGCATTTT
TRBJ2-7,TRBD1,NA,TRBV4-1,CASSQQTGVYEQYF,TGCGCCAGCAGCCAACAGACAGGGGTCTACGAGCAGTACTTC
TRBJ2-7,NA,once,TRBV19,CASRDYGTSYEQYF,TGTGCCAGTAGGGATTACGGCACCTCCTACGAGCAGTACTTC
TRBJ2-1,TRBD2,NA,TRBV2,CASSSGTSIQFF,TGTGCCAGCAGTTCCGGGACTAGTATACAGTTCTTC
TRBJ1-1,TRBD1,few,TRBV4-1,CASSQVLGQGTEAFF,TGCGCCAGCAGCCAAGTTCTGGGACAGGGGACTGAAGCTTTCTTT
TRBJ1-1,NA,NA,TRBV2,CASMNLNTEAFF,TGTGCCAGCATGAACTTGAACACTGAAGCTTTCTTT
TRBJ2-7,NA,NA,TRBV11-1,CASSLGSGPEQYF,TGTGCCAGCAGCTTAGGCTCAGGGCCTGAGCAGTACTTC
TRBJ2-1,TRBD2,NA,TRBV2,CASIGGGSYNEQFF,TGTGCCAGCATCGGGGGGGGCTCCTACAATGAGCAGTTCTTC
TRBJ1-2,NA,NA,TRBV19,CASSAQQGPSYGYTF,TGTGCCAGTAGTGCCCAACAGGGACCGTCGTATGGCTACACCTTC
TRBJ1-6,TRBD1,NA,TRBV30,CAWTGGTGYSPLHF,TGTGCCTGGACGGGAGGGACAGGGTATTCACCCCTCCACTTT
TRBJ2-1,TRBD2,few,TRBV5-1,CASSLGGLARNEQFF,TGCGCCAGCAGCTTAGGGGGACTAGCGAGGAATGAGCAGTTCTTC
TRBJ1-2,TRBD1,NA,TRBV19,CASSVPGTVTNYGYTF,TGTGCCAGTAGTGTTCCCGGGACAGTAACTAACTATGGCTACACCTTC
TRBJ1-1,NA,NA,TRBV4-2,CASSPTDRGMNTEAFF,TGTGCCAGCAGCCCGACAGACAGAGGAATGAACACTGAAGCTTTCTTT
TRBJ2-3,NA,NA,TRBV28,CATQLYTQYF,TGTGCCACCCAACTTTATACGCAGTATTTT
TRBJ2-4,NA,NA,TRBV30,CASDSTAKNIQYF,TGTGCCTCGGACTCCACAGCCAAAAACATTCAGTACTTC
TRBJ2-5,NA,NA,TRBV6-2/TRBV6-3,CASSQTGEQETQYF,TGTGCCAGCAGTCAGACAGGTGAACAAGAGACCCAGTACTTC
TRBJ1-2,TRBD1,medium-sized,TRBV29-1,CSVAGTVYGYTF,TGCAGCGTTGCGGGGACAGTCTATGGCTACACCTTC
TRBJ2-7,TRBD2,NA,TRBV6-5,CASSKRLAENYEQYF,TGTGCCAGCAGCAAACGACTAGCGGAGAACTACGAGCAGTACTTC
TRBJ2-5,TRBD1,NA,TRBV10-3,CAIRTGGAETQYF,TGTGCCATCAGAACAGGGGGCGCGGAGACCCAGTACTTC
TRBJ2-3,TRBD2,NA,TRBV6-1,CASSEVLTGGRGDTQYF,TGTGCCAGCAGTGAAGTCCTGACGGGGGGGAGAGGTGATACGCAGTATTTT
TRBJ1-5,NA,NA,TRBV7-9,CASSLGSDSNQPQHF,TGTGCCAGCAGCTTAGGTTCTGATAGCAATCAGCCCCAGCATTTT
TRBJ1-5,NA,NA,TRBV28,CASSPSGAYQPQHF,TGTGCCAGCAGCCCGTCGGGGGCGTATCAGCCCCAGCATTTT
TRBJ1-6,TRBD1,NA,TRBV6-5,CASSRDRGSSPLHF,TGTGCCAGCAGCCGGGACAGGGGGAGTTCACCCCTCCACTTT
TRBJ1-5,TRBD1,NA,TRBV28,CASTLTGSSQPQHF,TGTGCCAGCACCCTGACAGGGTCTAGTCAGCCCCAGCATTTT
TRBJ1-2,NA,NA,TRBV19,CASSISSSNYGYTF,TGTGCCAGTAGTATCTCCAGCTCTAACTATGGCTACACCTTC